The entry that follows covers one TCR beta chain sequence. CDR1 is SEHNR and CDR2 is FQNEAQ in the germline V gene (reference sequence). V was pared by 1 base and J by 5 bases, with 12 bases between. The CDR3 has 14 residues. It was RNA transcripts that yielded the amplified TCR beta CDR3 regions. TCR CDR3 underwent first-round RT-PCR with the HTBI primer set. TCRdb ran MiXCR on the multiplex PCR reads and lists one entry per CDR3 protein. The table lists about 480,000 distinct CDR3 sequences, under 15% of them singletons, with 15% to 20% in the top ten. The sample comes from a study of T cells in Graves' hyperthyroidism and ophthalmopathy.

The TCR originated in a woman aged 18 to 35 with Graves' hyperthyroidism. The source material was blood. V is TRBV7-9 and J is TRBJ2-7; D is unclear. CDR3 protein: CASSLGGLQNEQYV. As DNA, the CDR3 is TGTGCCAGCAGCTTAGGGGGTCTGCAAAACGAGCAGTACGTC.